This entry concerns a single T cell receptor beta chain. Its cognate antigen is unknown. Some clones are missing from TCRdb's copy, which holds only in-frame ones; the method was immunoSEQ multiplex PCR. Of 100,000 to 150,000 clones in the sample, about 91% were seen once. CDR3 length: 13 residues. The V end was cut by 4 bases, the J end by 4 bases, with 8 bases between. The germline gives CDR1 SGHTA, CDR2 FQGTGA. The data were taken from a study of T cell responses to AZD1222 COVID-19 vaccine. Second-dose intervals of approximately 4 or approximately 12 weeks were pooled. Study-level points and caveats: Two AZD1222 doses significantly raised spike-specific TCR breadth and depth over controls. Across the whole spike, CD4 TCRs peaked at regions 160-218 and 743-854.

This receptor was obtained from an adult who received the AZD1222 COVID-19 vaccine. This specimen consisted of peripheral blood, obtained 28 days after the second AZD1222 dose. The chain couples TRBV7-3 to TRBJ2-1; D gene uncertain. The CDR3 bases are TGTGCCAGCAGCTCTTACCTTTACAATGAGCAGTTCTTC. Translated: CASSSYLYNEQFF.